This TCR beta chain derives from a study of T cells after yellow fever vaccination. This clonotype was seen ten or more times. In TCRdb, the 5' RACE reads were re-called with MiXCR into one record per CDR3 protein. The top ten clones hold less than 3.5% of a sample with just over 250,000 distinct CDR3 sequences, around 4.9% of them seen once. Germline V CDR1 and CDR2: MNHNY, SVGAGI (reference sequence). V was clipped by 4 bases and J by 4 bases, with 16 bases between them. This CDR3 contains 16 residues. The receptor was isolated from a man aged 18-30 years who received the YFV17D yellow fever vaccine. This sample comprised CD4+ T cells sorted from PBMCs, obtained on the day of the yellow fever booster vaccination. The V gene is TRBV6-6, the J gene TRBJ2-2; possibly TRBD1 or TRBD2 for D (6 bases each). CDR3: CASSFPGGGGTGELFF. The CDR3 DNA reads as TGTGCCAGCAGTTTCCCCGGAGGGGGTGGCACCGGGGAGCTGTTTTTT.